Below are 21 T cell receptor beta chains sequenced from a single sample in a study of cytomegalovirus exposure and HLA in healthy donors. 13 Jbeta primers and 60 Vbeta primers were used for the PCR. Libraries were prepared by immunoSEQ multiplex PCR; TCRdb keeps only in-frame clonotypes and omits some of them. The sample holds 200,000 to 250,000 clones, 75% to 80% seen once. The sample taken for sequencing was PBMCs. All receptors derive from a man between 18 and 35 years old in good health and CMV-seronegative.

This clone came up many times. This rearrangement joins TRBV9 to TRBJ2-1; the D gene is possibly TRBD2 (6 bases). Germline-derived CDR1 and CDR2 are SGDLS and YYNGEE. CDR3 length: 15 amino acids. The V end lost 3 bases, the J end lost 2 bases, and 12 bases lay between the germline ends. The CDR3 loop reads CASSGVDYPYNEQFF. For the CDR3, the DNA is TGTGCCAGCAGCGGGGTGGACTACCCCTACAATGAGCAGTTCTTC.

The chain links TRBV5-1 to TRBJ1-2; perhaps TRBD1 as D (5 bases). There are 14 residues in the CDR3. Germline CDR1 and CDR2: SGHRS and YFSETQ. Trimming stripped 0 bases from V and 4 bases from J, with 10 bases between. CDR3 DNA: TGCGCCAGCAGCTTGGCAGGGCGCGGCTATGGCTACACCTTC. Translation: CASSLAGRGYGYTF.

The chain links TRBV7-3 to TRBJ1-1; TRBD1 might be the D (5 bases). Per germline, CDR1 SGHTA and CDR2 FQGTGA. The V end was cut by 5 bases, the J end by 1 base, with 8 bases between. This CDR3 has 13 amino acids. The CDR3 loop reads CASSLTANTEAFF. In nucleotides, the CDR3 is TGTGCCAGCAGCCTGACAGCGAACACTGAAGCTTTCTTT.

The chain recombines TRBV11-1 with TRBJ2-7, with 11 bases fitting TRBD1. The germline gives CDR1 SGHAT, CDR2 FQDESV (reference sequence). CDR3 length: 14 residues. V trimming: 6 bases; J trimming: 7 bases; junction bases outside the gene matches: 8. CDR3 region: CASSRTGGLWEQYF. CDR3 bases: TGTGCCAGCAGTCGGACAGGGGGCCTCTGGGAGCAGTACTTC.

The V gene is TRBV5-1, the J gene TRBJ2-5; the match to TRBD1 covers 7 bases. Trimming cost V 1 base and J 0 bases; bases outside gene matches: 0. Germline lookup yields CDR1 SGHRS and CDR2 YFSETQ. CDR3 length equals 14 residues. The CDR3 region is CASSLTGDQETQYF. The CDR3 region has the DNA TGCGCCAGCAGCTTGACAGGGGACCAAGAGACCCAGTACTTC.

V is TRBV6-6 and J is TRBJ2-3; TRBD2 agrees at 12 bases. In germline, CDR1 is MNHNY, CDR2 SVGAGI (reference sequence). J gave up 5 bases and V 2 bases, and 5 bases lay outside the gene matches. The CDR3 has 16 residues. The CDR3 DNA reads as TGTGCCAGCAGTTACATCCTAGCGGGAGGGTTAGATACGCAGTATTTT. As protein: CASSYILAGGLDTQYF.

The chain couples TRBV19 to TRBJ1-1; 7 positions match TRBD1. CDR3 length: 14 residues. The V gene's germline CDR1 is LNHDA and CDR2 SQIVND (reference sequence). The V gene end was trimmed by 6 bases and the J gene end by 4 bases; junction bases not matched to a gene: 8. The CDR3 bases are TGTGCCAGTAGCGGGGGACAGACTGGCACTGAAGCTTTCTTT. Protein: CASSGGQTGTEAFF.

The chain uses TRBV6-6 and TRBJ2-7, with 9 bases that match TRBD2. This CDR3 region has 14 residues. After removal of 6 bases from V and 2 bases from J, the junction contained 5 bases not matched to a gene. CDR1 and CDR2 (germline): MNHNY, SVGAGI (reference sequence). CDR3 sequence reads: CASRDLAGTYEQYF. As DNA, the CDR3 is TGTGCCAGCAGGGACCTAGCGGGGACCTACGAGCAGTACTTC.

This chain joins TRBV15 and TRBJ2-3, with 7 bases lining up with TRBD2. The trim removed 8 bases at V and 3 bases at J, leaving 5 bases unmatched. CDR1 LNHNV and CDR2 YYDKDF come from the germline V gene (reference sequence). The CDR3 runs 13 residues. The CDR3 nucleotides read TGTGCCACCTCGGCGGGGGTGACAGATACGCAGTATTTT. Translating gives CATSAGVTDTQYF.

CDR3: CASSIRTGFEKLFF. The DNA for the CDR3 is TGTGCCAGTAGTATCAGGACAGGTTTCGAAAAACTGTTTTTT. This chain connects TRBV19 to TRBJ1-4, with TRBD1 identical over 7 bases. The germline CDR1 and CDR2 sequences are LNHDA and SQIVND (reference sequence). The trim removed 3 bases at V and 8 bases at J, leaving 6 bases unmatched. The CDR3 loop spans 14 amino acids.

This clone was recorded once. V is TRBV9 and J is TRBJ1-6, with 7 bases that match TRBD1. The CDR3 totals 14 residues. The germline gives CDR1 SGDLS, CDR2 YYNGEE. After removal of 7 bases from V and 8 bases from J, the junction contained 9 bases not matched to a gene. The CDR3 sequence: CASGLQGMDSPLHF. The CDR3 region has the DNA TGTGCCAGCGGCCTACAGGGGATGGATTCACCCCTCCACTTT.

Only a few counts were recorded for this clone. At one of its ends the junction is not consistent with the germline gene, which may arise from a read error. The chain uses TRBV13 and TRBJ2-2; 13 bases fit TRBD2. CDR1 and CDR2 from the germline V gene are PRHDT and FYEKMQ (reference sequence). This CDR3 has 19 amino acids. This CDR3 is CASSLGQLAGGPKTGELFF. The CDR3 coding sequence is TGTGCCAGCAGCTTAGGACAACTAGCGGGGGGGCCGAAGACCGGGGAGCTGTTTTTT.

The chain carries TRBV15 and TRBJ1-2; D not certain. Trimming cost V 1 base and J 2 bases, with 8 bases left between them. CDR1 is LNHNV and CDR2 is YYDKDF in the germline V gene (reference sequence). The CDR3 is made up of 14 amino acids. CDR3 sequence reads: CATSRVSGNYGYTF. For the CDR3, the DNA is TGTGCCACCAGCAGAGTAAGCGGGAACTATGGCTACACCTTC.

CDR3 sequence: CASSDPPLNEQYF. The CDR3 coding sequence is TGTGCCAGCAGCGATCCCCCACTGAACGAGCAGTACTTC. The rearrangement uses TRBV9 and TRBJ2-7; D gene unclear. CDR1 and CDR2 (germline): SGDLS, YYNGEE. The CDR3 is 13 amino acids. Trimming removed 3 bases from V and 5 bases from J, with 12 bases in between.

Details on this clone: A junction boundary mismatches the germline segment, possibly from a read error. This chain links TRBV6-5 with TRBJ2-3, with 10 bases identical to TRBD1. The CDR3 is 16 residues long. CDR1 and CDR2 (germline): MNHEY, SVGAGI. DNA for the CDR3: TGTGCCAGCAGCTACTCCGGGACAGGGGGCACAGATACGCAGTATTTT. Protein: CASSYSGTGGTDTQYF.

This clone appeared a few times. The chain combines TRBV5-6 with TRBJ2-4; TRBD1 is a possible D gene (6 bases). The CDR3 runs 17 residues. In germline, CDR1 is SGHDT, CDR2 YYEEEE. V was clipped by 3 bases and J by 1 base, with 17 bases between them. CDR3 protein: CASSYQARDIAKNIQYF. DNA of the CDR3: TGTGCCAGCAGCTATCAGGCCCGGGACATCGCCAAAAACATTCAGTACTTC. The full variable domain, in which reference TRBV5-6 and TRBJ2-4 provide the parts outside the CDR3, is DAGVTQSPTHLIKTRGQQVTLRCSPKSGHDTVSWYQQALGQGPQFIFQYYEEEERQRGNFPDRFSGHQFPNYSSELNVNALLLGDSALYLCASSYQARDIAKNIQYFGAGTRLSVL.

The chain joins TRBV5-1 to TRBJ1-2, with 7 bases matching TRBD1. The CDR3 sequence is 16 residues long. Germline V gives CDR1 SGHRS, CDR2 YFSETQ. J gave up 4 bases and V 0 bases, and 9 bases lay outside the gene matches. The CDR3 sequence is CASSLVGTDYSYGYTF. As DNA, the CDR3 is TGCGCCAGCAGCTTGGTAGGGACAGATTATTCCTATGGCTACACCTTC.

The genes are TRBV7-8 and TRBJ2-7; 8 bases are a match to TRBD1. The junction had 9 bases not matched to a gene; V was cut back by 5 bases and J by 0 bases. This CDR3 contains 16 residues. The germline V gene encodes CDR1 SGHVS and CDR2 FQNEAQ. The CDR3 loop is CASSLNPGGDSYEQYF. As DNA, the CDR3 is TGTGCCAGCAGCCTAAATCCAGGGGGCGACTCCTACGAGCAGTACTTC.

This clone was seen more than once but under ten times. This chain joins TRBV7-9 and TRBJ2-1; 9 nucleotides match TRBD2. Germline V gene sequence: CDR1 SEHNR, CDR2 FQNEAQ (reference sequence). V trimming: 3 bases; J trimming: 4 bases; junction bases outside the gene matches: 4. The CDR3 is made up of 15 amino acids. The CDR3 nucleotides are TGTGCCAGCAGCTTTCTAGCGGGGACTTACAATGAGCAGTTCTTC. Amino acids: CASSFLAGTYNEQFF. The full variable domain, its missing parts supplied by reference TRBV7-9 and TRBJ2-1, is DTGVSQNPRHKITKRGQNVTFRCDPISEHNRLYWYRQTLGQGPEFLTYFQNEAQLEKSRLLSDRFSAERPKGSFSTLEIQRTEQGDSAMYLCASSFLAGTYNEQFFGPGTRLTVL.

This rearrangement joins TRBV5-1 to TRBJ2-5; TRBD2 matches at 12 bases. Per the germline V gene, CDR1 is SGHRS and CDR2 is YFSETQ. Germline trimming cut 4 bases from V and 5 bases from J; bases unmatched to any gene: 6. This CDR3 contains 15 residues. CDR3 residues: CASSAGLAGSETQYF. CDR3 bases: TGCGCCAGCAGCGCGGGACTAGCGGGTTCTGAGACCCAGTACTTC.

This chain connects TRBV29-1 to TRBJ2-7, with TRBD1 matching over 7 bases. Germline V lookup: CDR1 SQVTM, CDR2 ANQGSEA. Unmatched junction bases numbered 5, after V lost 3 bases and J lost 0 bases. CDR3 size: 14 residues. The CDR3 here is CSVEPTGTSYEQYF. DNA for the CDR3: TGCAGCGTTGAGCCGACAGGGACCTCCTACGAGCAGTACTTC.